This TCR beta chain was documented in a study of naive and memory T cell subsets. The CDR3 length is 14 residues. V shed 4 bases and J 8 bases; nucleotides not matched to a gene: 9. Germline V gene sequence: CDR1 KGHSH, CDR2 LQKENI. This clonotype was counted between two and nine times. Amplification of ligated cDNA took four PCR rounds with SP2 and nested alpha and beta constant primers. Blood and skin TCR RNA was reverse transcribed with alpha and beta constant primers. TCRdb used MiXCR to reprocess the 5' RACE reads, holding one entry per CDR3 protein. The sample holds about 62,000 distinct CDR3 sequences, approximately 8% seen once. An oligonucleotide containing a UMI was ligated to the 3' end of TCR cDNA.

This clonotype was sampled from a female donor in good health. The chain carries TRBV18 and TRBJ1-2; 8 bases are shared with TRBD1. Here the CDR3 reads CASSLTGERGGYTF. CDR3 DNA sequence: TGTGCCAGCTCACTGACAGGGGAGCGTGGGGGCTACACCTTC.